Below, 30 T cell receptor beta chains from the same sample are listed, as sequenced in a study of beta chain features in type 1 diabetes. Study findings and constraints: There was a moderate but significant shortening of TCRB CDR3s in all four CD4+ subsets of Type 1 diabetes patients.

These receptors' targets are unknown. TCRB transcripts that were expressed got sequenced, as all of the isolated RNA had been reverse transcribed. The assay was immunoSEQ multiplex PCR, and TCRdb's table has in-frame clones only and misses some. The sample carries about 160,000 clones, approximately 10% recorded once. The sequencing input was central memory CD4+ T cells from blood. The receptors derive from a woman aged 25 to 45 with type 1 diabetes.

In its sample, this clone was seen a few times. This CDR3 reads CASSFNWLDTQYF. CDR3 nucleotides: TGTGCCAGCAGCTTTAATTGGCTAGATACGCAGTATTTT. The J gene is TRBJ2-3, the V gene TRBV5-6, with D unclear. The CDR3 has 13 residues. Germline CDR1 and CDR2: SGHDT and YYEEEE. The ends were cut back, 2 bases at V and 5 bases at J, with 9 bases in the middle.

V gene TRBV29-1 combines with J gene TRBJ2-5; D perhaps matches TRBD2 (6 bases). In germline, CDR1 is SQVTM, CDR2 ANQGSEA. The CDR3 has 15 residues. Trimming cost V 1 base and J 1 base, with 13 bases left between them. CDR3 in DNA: TGCAGCGTTGAAGGGGTGGGAGGTCCCCAAGAGACCCAGTACTTC. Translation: CSVEGVGGPQETQYF.

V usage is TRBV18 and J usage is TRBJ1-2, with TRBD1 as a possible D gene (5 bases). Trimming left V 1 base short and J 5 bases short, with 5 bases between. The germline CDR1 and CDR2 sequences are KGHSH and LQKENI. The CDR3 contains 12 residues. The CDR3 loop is CASSPQGYGYTF. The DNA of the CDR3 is TGTGCCAGCTCACCACAGGGGTATGGCTACACCTTC.

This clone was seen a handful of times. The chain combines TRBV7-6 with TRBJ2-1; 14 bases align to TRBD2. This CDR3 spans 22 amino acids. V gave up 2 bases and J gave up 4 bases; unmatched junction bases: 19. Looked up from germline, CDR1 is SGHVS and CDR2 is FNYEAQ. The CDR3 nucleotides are TGTGCCAGCAGCTTAAGGAGACCTCCGGGACTAGCGGGAGCTCCGCATTACAATGAGCAGTTCTTC. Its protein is CASSLRRPPGLAGAPHYNEQFF.

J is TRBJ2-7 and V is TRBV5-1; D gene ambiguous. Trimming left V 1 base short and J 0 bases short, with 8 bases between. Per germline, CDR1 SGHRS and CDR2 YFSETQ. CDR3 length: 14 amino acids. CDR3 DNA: TGCGCCAGCAGCTTGTTAACTTCCTCCTACGAGCAGTACTTC. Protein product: CASSLLTSSYEQYF.

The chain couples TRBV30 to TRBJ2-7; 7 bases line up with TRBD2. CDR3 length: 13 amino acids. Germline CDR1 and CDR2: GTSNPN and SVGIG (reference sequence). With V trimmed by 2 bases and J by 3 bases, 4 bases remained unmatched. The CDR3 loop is CAWSREGLYEQYF. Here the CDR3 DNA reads TGTGCCTGGAGTAGGGAGGGCCTCTACGAGCAGTACTTC.

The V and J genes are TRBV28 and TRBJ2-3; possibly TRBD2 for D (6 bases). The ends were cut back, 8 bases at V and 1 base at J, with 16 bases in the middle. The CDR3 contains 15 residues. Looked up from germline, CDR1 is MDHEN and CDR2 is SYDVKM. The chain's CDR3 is CASFGWGDRTDTQYF. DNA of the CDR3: TGTGCCAGCTTCGGATGGGGGGACCGCACAGATACGCAGTATTTT.

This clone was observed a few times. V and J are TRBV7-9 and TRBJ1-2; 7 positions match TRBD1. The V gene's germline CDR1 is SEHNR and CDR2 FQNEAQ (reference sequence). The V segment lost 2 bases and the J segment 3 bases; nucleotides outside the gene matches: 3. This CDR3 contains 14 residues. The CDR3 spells CASSLTGTDYGYTF. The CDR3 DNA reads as TGTGCCAGCAGCTTAACCGGGACAGACTATGGCTACACCTTC.

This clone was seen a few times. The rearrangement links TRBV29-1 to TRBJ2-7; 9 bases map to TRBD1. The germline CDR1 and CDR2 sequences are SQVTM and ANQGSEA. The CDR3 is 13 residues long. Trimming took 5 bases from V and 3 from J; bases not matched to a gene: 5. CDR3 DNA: TGCAGCGTTAAGGGACAGGGTTTCTACGAGCAGTACTTC. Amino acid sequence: CSVKGQGFYEQYF.

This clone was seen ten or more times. CDR3 sequence reads: CASKAGVQYEQYF. The CDR3 DNA sequence: TGTGCCAGCAAAGCGGGCGTCCAGTACGAGCAGTACTTC. The chain joins TRBV28 to TRBJ2-7; D perhaps matches TRBD2 (6 bases). The CDR3 contains 13 residues. Germline V CDR1 and CDR2: MDHEN, SYDVKM. V was clipped by 7 bases and J by 4 bases, with 14 bases between them.

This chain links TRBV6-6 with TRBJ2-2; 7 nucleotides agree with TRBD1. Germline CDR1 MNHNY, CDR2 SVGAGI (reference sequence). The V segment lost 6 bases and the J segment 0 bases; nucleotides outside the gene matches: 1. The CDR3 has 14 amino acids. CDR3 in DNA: TGTGCCAGCAGCCAGGGGGCGAACACCGGGGAGCTGTTTTTT. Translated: CASSQGANTGELFF.

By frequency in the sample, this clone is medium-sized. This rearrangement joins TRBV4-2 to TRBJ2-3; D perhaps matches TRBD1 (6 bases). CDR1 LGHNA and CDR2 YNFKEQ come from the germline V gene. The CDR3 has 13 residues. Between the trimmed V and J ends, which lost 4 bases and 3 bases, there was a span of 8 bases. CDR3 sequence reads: CASSRTGTDTQYF. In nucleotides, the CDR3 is TGTGCCAGCAGCCGAACAGGGACAGATACGCAGTATTTT.

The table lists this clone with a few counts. CDR3 nucleotide sequence: TGTGCCAGCAGCTCCCAGTTGGGACTAGCGGGCGGTGAGCAGTTCTTC. Its protein product is CASSSQLGLAGGEQFF. This sequence joins TRBV5-6 and TRBJ2-1, with 12 positions matching TRBD2. J lost 9 bases, V lost 3 bases, and 10 bases had no gene match. Germline V lookup: CDR1 SGHDT, CDR2 YYEEEE. The CDR3 extends over 16 amino acids. The variable domain in full, completed from reference TRBV5-6 and TRBJ2-1, reads DAGVTQSPTHLIKTRGQQVTLRCSPKSGHDTVSWYQQALGQGPQFIFQYYEEEERQRGNFPDRFSGHQFPNYSSELNVNALLLGDSALYLCASSSQLGLAGGEQFFGPGTRLTVL.

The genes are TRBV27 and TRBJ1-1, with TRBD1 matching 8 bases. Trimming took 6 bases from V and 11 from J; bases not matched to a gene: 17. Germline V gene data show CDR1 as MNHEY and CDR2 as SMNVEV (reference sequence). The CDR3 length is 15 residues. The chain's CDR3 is CASSPGQGPSRNAFF. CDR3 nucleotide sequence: TGTGCCAGCAGCCCAGGACAGGGACCCTCTCGAAATGCTTTCTTT.

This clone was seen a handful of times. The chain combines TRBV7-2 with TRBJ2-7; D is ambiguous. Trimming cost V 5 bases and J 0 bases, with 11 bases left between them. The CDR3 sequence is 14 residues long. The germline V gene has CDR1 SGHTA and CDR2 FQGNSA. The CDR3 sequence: CASSPFVSSYEQYF. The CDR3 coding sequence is TGTGCCAGCAGCCCATTTGTGTCCTCCTACGAGCAGTACTTC. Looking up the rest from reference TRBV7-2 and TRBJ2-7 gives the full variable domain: GAGVSQSPSNKVTEKGKDVELRCDPISGHTALYWYRQSLGQGLEFLIYFQGNSAPDKSGLPSDRFSAERTGGSVSTLTIQRTQQEDSAVYLCASSPFVSSYEQYFGPGTRLTVT.

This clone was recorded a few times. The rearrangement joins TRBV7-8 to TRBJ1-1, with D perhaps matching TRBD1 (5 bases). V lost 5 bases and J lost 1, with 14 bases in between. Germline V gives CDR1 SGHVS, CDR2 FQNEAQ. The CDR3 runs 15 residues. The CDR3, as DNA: TGTGCCAGCAGCAAGGACATCTATCCGAACACTGAAGCTTTCTTT. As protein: CASSKDIYPNTEAFF. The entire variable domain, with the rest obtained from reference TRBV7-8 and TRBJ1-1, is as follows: GAGVSQSPRYKVAKRGQDVALRCDPISGHVSLFWYQQALGQGPEFLTYFQNEAQLDKSGLPSDRFFAERPEGSVSTLKIQRTQQEDSAVYLCASSKDIYPNTEAFFGQGTRLTVV.

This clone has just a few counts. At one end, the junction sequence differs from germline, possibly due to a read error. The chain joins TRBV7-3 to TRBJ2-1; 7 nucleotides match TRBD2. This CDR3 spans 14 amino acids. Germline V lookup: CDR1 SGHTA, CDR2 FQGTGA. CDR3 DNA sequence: TGCGCCAGCAGCCAAGTCTCGGGGAGGGATGAGCAGTTCTTC. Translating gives CASSQVSGRDEQFF.

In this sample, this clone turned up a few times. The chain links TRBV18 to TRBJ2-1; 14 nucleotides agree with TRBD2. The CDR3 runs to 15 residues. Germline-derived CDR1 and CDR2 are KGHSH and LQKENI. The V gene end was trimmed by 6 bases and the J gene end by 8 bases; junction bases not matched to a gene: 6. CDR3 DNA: TGTGCCAGCTCGCTCGGGACTAGCGGGAGCGATGAGCAGTTCTTC. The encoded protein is CASSLGTSGSDEQFF.

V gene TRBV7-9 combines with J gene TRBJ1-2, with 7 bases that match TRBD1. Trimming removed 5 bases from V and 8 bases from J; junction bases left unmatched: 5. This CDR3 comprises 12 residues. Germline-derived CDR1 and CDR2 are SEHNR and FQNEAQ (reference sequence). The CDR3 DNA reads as TGTGCCAGCAGCCCACAGGGGACGGGCTACACCTTC. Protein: CASSPQGTGYTF.

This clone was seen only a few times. The CDR3 here is CASSHLRTSGMSNEQFF. For the CDR3, the DNA is TGTGCCAGCAGCCACCTAAGGACTAGCGGGATGAGCAATGAGCAGTTCTTC. The chain couples TRBV5-6 to TRBJ2-1; 12 nucleotides match TRBD2. The CDR3 loop spans 17 amino acids. CDR1 is SGHDT, CDR2 YYEEEE, per germline. V lost 4 bases to trimming and J lost 6 bases; unmatched junction nucleotides: 11.

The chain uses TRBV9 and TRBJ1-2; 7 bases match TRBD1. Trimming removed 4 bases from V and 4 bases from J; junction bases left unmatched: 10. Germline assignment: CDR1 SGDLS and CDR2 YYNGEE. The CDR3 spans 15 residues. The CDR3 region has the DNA TGTGCCAGCAGCCCGTCGACAGGGTTGACCTATGGCTACACCTTC. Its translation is CASSPSTGLTYGYTF.

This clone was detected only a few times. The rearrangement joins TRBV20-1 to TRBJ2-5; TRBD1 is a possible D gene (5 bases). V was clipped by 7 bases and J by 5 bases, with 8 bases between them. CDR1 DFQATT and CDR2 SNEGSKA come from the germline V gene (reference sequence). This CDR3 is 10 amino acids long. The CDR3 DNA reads TGCAGTGTCTACAGGGAGACCCAGTACTTC. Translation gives CSVYRETQYF.

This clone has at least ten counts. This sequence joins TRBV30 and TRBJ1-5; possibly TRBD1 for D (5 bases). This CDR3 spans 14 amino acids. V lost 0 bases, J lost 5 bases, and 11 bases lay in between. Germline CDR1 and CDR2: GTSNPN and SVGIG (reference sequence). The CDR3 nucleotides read TGTGCCTGGAGTGTACGACAGACCTATCAGCCCCAGCATTTT. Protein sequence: CAWSVRQTYQPQHF.

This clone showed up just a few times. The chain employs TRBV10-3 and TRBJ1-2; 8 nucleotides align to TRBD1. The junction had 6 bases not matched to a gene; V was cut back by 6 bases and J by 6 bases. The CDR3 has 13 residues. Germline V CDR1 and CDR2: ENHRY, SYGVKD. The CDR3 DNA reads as TGTGCCATCAGCCAGGACAGGGAGGATGGCTACACCTTC. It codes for CAISQDREDGYTF.

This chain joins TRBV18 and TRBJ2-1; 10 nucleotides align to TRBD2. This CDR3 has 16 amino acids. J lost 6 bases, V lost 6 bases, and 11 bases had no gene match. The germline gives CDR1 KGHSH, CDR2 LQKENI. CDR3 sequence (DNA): TGTGCCAGCTCCACCACGTGGTCTAGCGGGAGCAATGAGCAGTTCTTC. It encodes CASSTTWSSGSNEQFF.

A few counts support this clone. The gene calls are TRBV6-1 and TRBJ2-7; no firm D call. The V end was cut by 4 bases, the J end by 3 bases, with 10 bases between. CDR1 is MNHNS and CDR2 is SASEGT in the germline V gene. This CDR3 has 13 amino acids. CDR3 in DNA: TGTGCCAGCAGTGGTCCCCCAGGCTACGAGCAGTACTTC. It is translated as CASSGPPGYEQYF.

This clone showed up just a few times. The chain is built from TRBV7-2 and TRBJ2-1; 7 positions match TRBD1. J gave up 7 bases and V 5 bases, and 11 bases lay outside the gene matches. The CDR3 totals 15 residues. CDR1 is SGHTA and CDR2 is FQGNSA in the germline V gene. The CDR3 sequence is CASSPTSDRLNEQFF. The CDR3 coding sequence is TGTGCCAGCAGCCCCACTTCGGACAGGTTGAATGAGCAGTTCTTC.

CDR3 bases: TGTGCCAGCTCACCACTTGGACAGGACTCAGATACGCAGTATTTT. Amino acids: CASSPLGQDSDTQYF. This chain links TRBV18 with TRBJ2-3; 7 positions match TRBD1. Germline assignment: CDR1 KGHSH and CDR2 LQKENI. J gave up 4 bases and V 1 base, and 5 bases lay outside the gene matches. The CDR3 is made up of 15 amino acids.

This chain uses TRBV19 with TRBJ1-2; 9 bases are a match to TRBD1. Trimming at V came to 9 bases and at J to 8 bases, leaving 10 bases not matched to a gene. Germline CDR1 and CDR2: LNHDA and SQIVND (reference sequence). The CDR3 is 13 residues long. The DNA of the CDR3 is TGTGCCAGCCGGACAGGGGAATTAAGCGGCTACACCTTC. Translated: CASRTGELSGYTF.

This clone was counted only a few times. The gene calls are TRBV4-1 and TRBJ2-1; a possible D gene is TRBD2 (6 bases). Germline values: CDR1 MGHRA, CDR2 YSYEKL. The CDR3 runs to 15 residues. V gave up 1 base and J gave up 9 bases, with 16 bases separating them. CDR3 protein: CASSQGFGGAIEQFF. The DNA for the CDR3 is TGCGCCAGCAGCCAAGGTTTCGGGGGAGCCATTGAGCAGTTCTTC.